The 13 T cell receptor beta chains below come from one sample, sequenced in a study of cytomegalovirus exposure and HLA in healthy donors. The PCR contained 60 Vbeta and 13 Jbeta primers. Some clones are missing from TCRdb's copy, which holds only in-frame ones; the method was immunoSEQ multiplex PCR. The sample carries 140,000 to 150,000 clones, approximately 86% recorded once. Sequencing was done on a sample of PBMCs. The origin of the receptors is a woman aged 40 to 50 in good health and CMV-seronegative.

This clone was counted a single time. The rearrangement links TRBV9 to TRBJ2-1; D gene ambiguous. V lost 2 bases and J 6 bases, leaving 12 bases between the germline ends. Per the germline V gene, CDR1 is SGDLS and CDR2 is YYNGEE. This CDR3 contains 14 residues. CDR3 nucleotides: TGTGCCAGCAGCGTTGCTAGTCTAGGCAATGAGCAGTTCTTC. Protein sequence: CASSVASLGNEQFF.

The chain carries TRBV9 and TRBJ2-1; D unresolved. V was clipped by 0 bases and J by 4 bases, with 5 bases between them. CDR3 length: 13 amino acids. Germline V CDR1 and CDR2: SGDLS, YYNGEE. The CDR3 sequence is CASSVALYNEQFF. In DNA form, the CDR3 reads TGTGCCAGCAGCGTAGCCCTATACAATGAGCAGTTCTTC.

In this sample, this clone turned up once. The chain recombines TRBV28 with TRBJ1-4; D is perhaps TRBD1 (5 bases). Trimming took off 2 bases at V and 8 bases at J, with 12 bases between the two ends. The CDR3 runs 14 residues. From germline, CDR1 is MDHEN and CDR2 SYDVKM. This chain's CDR3 is CASSLRGWGEKLFF. In nucleotides, the CDR3 is TGTGCCAGCAGTTTACGGGGGTGGGGCGAAAAACTGTTTTTT.

The chain joins TRBV6-1 to TRBJ2-1; TRBD2 might be the D (6 bases). Looked up from germline, CDR1 is MNHNS and CDR2 is SASEGT. V lost 3 bases and J 7 bases, leaving 22 bases between the germline ends. The CDR3 consists of 17 residues. CDR3 DNA: TGTGCCAGCAGTGACCCCCACGGGACTGCCCCGATGAATGAGCAGTTCTTC. Translation gives CASSDPHGTAPMNEQFF.

The V and J genes are TRBV21-1 and TRBJ1-1; the table's D gene call, TRBD1, was not cross checked with the DNA. TRBV21-1 is a listed pseudogene. This CDR3 region has 13 residues. CDR3 nucleotide sequence: TGTGCCAGCAGCAAAGGCAGGGGATCTGAAGCTTTCTTT. Translation gives CASSKGRGSEAFF.

The rearrangement uses TRBV5-4 and TRBJ1-2; 7 bases fit TRBD1. The CDR3 sequence is 14 residues long. The V and J ends lost 4 bases and 4 bases, in that order; junction bases with no gene match: 7. Germline V lookup: CDR1 SGHNT, CDR2 YYREEE (reference sequence). In DNA, the CDR3 is TGTGCCAGCAGCCCGGGTAGGGGGCTCTATGGCTACACCTTC. Amino acids: CASSPGRGLYGYTF. Full variable domain (missing parts from reference TRBV5-4 and TRBJ1-2): ETGVTQSPTHLIKTRGQQVTLRCSSQSGHNTVSWYQQALGQGPQFIFQYYREEENGRGNFPPRFSGLQFPNYSSELNVNALELDDSALYLCASSPGRGLYGYTFGSGTRLTVV.

The rearrangement joins TRBV9 to TRBJ2-3; unclear D gene. Trimming stripped 3 bases from V and 3 bases from J, with 5 bases between. The CDR3 consists of 12 residues. Germline V gene lookup returns CDR1 SGDLS and CDR2 YYNGEE. The CDR3 loop is CASSGETDTQYF. The CDR3 nucleotides are TGTGCCAGCAGCGGAGAGACAGATACGCAGTATTTT. The full variable domain, in which reference TRBV9 and TRBJ2-3 provide the parts outside the CDR3, is DSGVTQTPKHLITATGQRVTLRCSPRSGDLSVYWYQQSLDQGLQFLIQYYNGEERAKGNILERFSAQQFPDLHSELNLSSLELGDSALYFCASSGETDTQYFGPGTRLTVL.

This sequence joins TRBV7-9 and TRBJ2-7, with D possibly matching TRBD1 (7 bases). CDR1 is SEHNR, CDR2 FQNEAQ, per germline (reference sequence). CDR3 size: 14 residues. Trimming took off 5 bases at V and 4 bases at J, with 15 bases between the two ends. This CDR3 is CASSPRGTDYEQYF. CDR3 nucleotide sequence: TGTGCCAGCAGCCCCCGCGGGACAGATTACGAGCAGTACTTC.

This clone was seen once. The chain has TRBV7-8 and TRBJ2-7, with D maybe TRBD2 (6 bases). This CDR3 is built from 16 residues. Germline CDR1 and CDR2: SGHVS and FQNEAQ. V gave up 2 bases and J gave up 4 bases, with 18 bases separating them. CDR3 nucleotides: TGTGCCAGCAGCTTAAGAGCTGGGGGGTCCTCTTACGAGCAGTACTTC. This translates into CASSLRAGGSSYEQYF.

The rearrangement links TRBV21-1 to TRBJ2-7; TRBD2 is the table's D call and was not checked against the DNA. TRBV21-1 is shown as a pseudogene. CDR3 size: 16 residues. The CDR3 loop is CASSKGLAGGTNEQYF. The CDR3 nucleotides are TGTGCCAGCAGCAAAGGGCTAGCGGGAGGTACCAACGAGCAGTACTTC.

The CDR3 DNA sequence: TGTGCCAGCAGCTTATACGGGACAGCGAACACCGGGGAGCTGTTTTTT. Translating gives CASSLYGTANTGELFF. The chain carries TRBV7-2 and TRBJ2-2; 7 positions match TRBD1. Looked up from germline, CDR1 is SGHTA and CDR2 is FQGNSA. The CDR3 totals 16 residues. V lost 2 bases and J lost 0; bases outside the gene matches: 3.

This chain connects TRBV28 to TRBJ1-2; tentatively, D is TRBD1 (5 bases). The CDR3 sequence is 13 residues long. In germline, CDR1 is MDHEN, CDR2 SYDVKM. V shed 6 bases and J shed 6 bases, with 14 bases lying between them. The CDR3 is CASRPQGIHGYTF. CDR3 sequence (DNA): TGTGCCAGCAGGCCTCAGGGAATCCATGGCTACACCTTC.

The chain combines TRBV10-3 with TRBJ2-1; tentative D call: TRBD2 (5 bases). Germline V CDR1 and CDR2: ENHRY, SYGVKD. The V gene lost 3 bases and the J gene lost 0 bases, with 9 bases spanning the gap. There are 15 residues in the CDR3. The chain's CDR3 is CAISETSDSYNEQFF. Here the CDR3 DNA reads TGTGCCATCAGTGAAACTAGTGACTCCTACAATGAGCAGTTCTTC.